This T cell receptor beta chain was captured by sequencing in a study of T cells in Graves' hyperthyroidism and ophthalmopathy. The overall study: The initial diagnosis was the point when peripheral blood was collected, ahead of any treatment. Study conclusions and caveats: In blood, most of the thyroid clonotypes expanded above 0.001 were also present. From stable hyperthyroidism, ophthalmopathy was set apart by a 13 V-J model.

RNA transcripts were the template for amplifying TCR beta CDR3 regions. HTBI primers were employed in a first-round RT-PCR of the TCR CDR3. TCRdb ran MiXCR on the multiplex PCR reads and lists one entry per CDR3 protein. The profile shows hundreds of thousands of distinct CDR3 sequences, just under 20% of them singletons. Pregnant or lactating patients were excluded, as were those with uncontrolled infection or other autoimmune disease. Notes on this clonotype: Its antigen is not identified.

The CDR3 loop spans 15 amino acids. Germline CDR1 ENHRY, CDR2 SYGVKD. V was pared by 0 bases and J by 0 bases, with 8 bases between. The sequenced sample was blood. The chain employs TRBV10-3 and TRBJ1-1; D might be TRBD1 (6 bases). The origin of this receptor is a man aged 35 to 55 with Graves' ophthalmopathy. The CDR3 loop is CAISESGQMNTEAFF. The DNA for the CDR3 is TGTGCCATCAGTGAGTCAGGACAGATGAACACTGAAGCTTTCTTT.